This T cell receptor beta chain stems from a study of blood T cells in healthy people across ages. Study-level findings and limits: The study found TCR beta diversity correlated strongly with naive T cell percentage.

Every sample gave at least 5.5 micrograms of total RNA when it was extracted. Of note for this clonotype: Its antigen is still unknown. Sequence at one end of the junction differs from germline and may be a read error.

Sample-barcoded 5' priming and a J-beta primer mix drove a second PCR of roughly 6 to 12 cycles. From each sample, at least 2.5 million paired-end reads containing CDR3 were obtained. TCRdb reprocessed the 5' RACE reads with MiXCR, giving one entry per CDR3 protein. The data show 1.5 million to 2 million distinct CDR3 sequences, about 35% seen once. The length of the CDR3 is 16 residues. Germline values: CDR1 DFQATT, CDR2 SNEGSKA (reference sequence). This chain joins TRBV20-1 and TRBJ1-6, with 10 bases identical to TRBD1. The TCR sequence derives from a young woman in good health. The sequenced sample consisted of blood. The CDR3 nucleotides read TGCAGTGCAGACCGACAGGGGGCGGCCTATAATCCACCCCTCCACTTT. It encodes CSADRQGAAYNPPLHF.